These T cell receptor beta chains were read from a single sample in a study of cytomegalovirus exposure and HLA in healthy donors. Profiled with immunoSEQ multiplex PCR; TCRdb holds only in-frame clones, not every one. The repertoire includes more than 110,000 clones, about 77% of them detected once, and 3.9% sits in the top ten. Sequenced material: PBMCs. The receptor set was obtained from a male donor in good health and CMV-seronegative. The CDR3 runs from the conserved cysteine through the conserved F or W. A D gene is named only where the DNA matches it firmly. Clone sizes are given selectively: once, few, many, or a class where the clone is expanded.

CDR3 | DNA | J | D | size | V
CASSFKGLADLPEQYF | TGTGCCAGCAGCTTTAAGGGACTAGCGGACCTTCCCGAGCAGTACTTC | TRBJ2-7 | TRBD2 | - | TRBV5-6
CAWSMRGGTEAFF | TGTGCCTGGAGCATGAGGGGAGGTACTGAAGCTTTCTTT | TRBJ1-1 | - | - | TRBV30
CASYGGERGAGGELFF | TGCGCCAGCTACGGGGGGGAGCGGGGGGCGGGCGGGGAGCTGTTTTTT | TRBJ2-2 | TRBD2 | - | TRBV4-1
CASSPNRGGLAGAETQYF | TGCGCCAGCAGCCCCAATCGCGGAGGGCTAGCGGGAGCTGAGACCCAGTACTTC | TRBJ2-5 | TRBD2 | - | TRBV5-1
CASRPGTGGAGYTF | TGCGCCAGCAGACCCGGGACAGGGGGCGCAGGCTACACCTTC | TRBJ1-2 | TRBD1 | - | TRBV5-1
CASSAGRGTNPYNERFF | TGTGCCAGCAGCGCCGGTCGGGGGACTAACCCCTACAATGAGCGGTTCTTC | TRBJ2-1 | TRBD2 | once | TRBV9
CAISETFTGSGNTIYF | TGTGCCATCAGTGAGACCTTCACAGGTTCTGGAAACACCATATATTTT | TRBJ1-3 | - | - | TRBV10-3
CASSLEVGSQETQYF | TGTGCCAGCAGCTTAGAGGTGGGCTCCCAAGAGACCCAGTACTTC | TRBJ2-5 | - | - | TRBV11-3
CASSQEGYPSGGQGTGELFF | TGCGCCAGCAGCCAAGAAGGCTACCCGTCGGGGGGGCAAGGCACCGGGGAGCTGTTTTTT | TRBJ2-2 | TRBD2 | few | TRBV4-1
CASSPSPGVGDTQYF | TGCGCCAGCAGCCCCTCCCCGGGAGTGGGAGATACGCAGTATTTT | TRBJ2-3 | - | - | TRBV5-1
CASSPPLGTASGNTIYF | TGTGCCAGCAGCCCACCACTTGGGACAGCCTCTGGAAACACCATATATTTT | TRBJ1-3 | TRBD1 | - | TRBV7-9
CASMTMNTGELFF | TGCGCCAGCATGACTATGAACACCGGGGAGCTGTTTTTT | TRBJ2-2 | - | - | TRBV5-1